The 14 T cell receptor beta chains given below trace back to one sample, sequenced in a study of blood T cell repertoires in COVID-19. Measured with immunoSEQ multiplex PCR; TCRdb has only the in-frame clones, and not every one. The table shows 20,000 to 25,000 clones, with around 67% occurring only once. The source material was peripheral blood. The receptors stem from a human donor in a cohort sampled during active or convalescent COVID-19.

The V gene is TRBV6-5, the J gene TRBJ2-2, with 9 bases fitting TRBD2. The CDR3 is made up of 14 amino acids. Looked up from germline, CDR1 is MNHEY and CDR2 is SVGAGI. The trim removed 7 bases at V and 7 bases at J, leaving 7 bases unmatched. This CDR3 reads CASIISGSGGELFF. In DNA form, the CDR3 reads TGTGCCAGCATTATTAGCGGGAGCGGCGGGGAGCTGTTTTTT.

The chain links TRBV6-6 to TRBJ1-1; the D is unclear. Germline loops: CDR1 MNHNY, CDR2 SVGAGI (reference sequence). This CDR3 contains 16 residues. Trimming pared 0 bases from V and 1 base from J, leaving 12 bases between. The CDR3 DNA sequence: TGTGCCAGCAGTTACTCCGGAGGAGGGAGGAACACTGAAGCTTTCTTT. This gives the protein CASSYSGGGRNTEAFF.

For this clone: Mismatch with germline at one junction end may stem from a read error. In DNA form, the CDR3 reads TGTGCCATCAGTGAGTCGGTGGGCACGGATACGCAGTATTTT. It codes for CAISESVGTDTQYF. J is TRBJ2-3 and V is TRBV10-3; the D is unclear. Germline V lookup: CDR1 ENHRY, CDR2 SYGVKD. CDR3 size: 14 residues.

In its sample, this clone was seen once. DNA of the CDR3: TGTGCCAGCAGTTTTCGGGACACCGGACGCAATCAGCCCCAGCATTTT. This translates into CASSFRDTGRNQPQHF. The chain carries TRBV28 and TRBJ1-5; D may be TRBD1 (6 bases). Trimming pared 3 bases from V and 2 bases from J, leaving 14 bases between. The V gene's germline CDR1 is MDHEN and CDR2 SYDVKM. The CDR3 has 16 amino acids. Using reference TRBV28 and TRBJ1-5 for the parts outside the CDR3, the full variable domain is DVKVTQSSRYLVKRTGEKVFLECVQDMDHENMFWYRQDPGLGLRLIYFSYDVKMKEKGDIPEGYSVSREKKERFSLILESASTNQTSMYLCASSFRDTGRNQPQHFGDGTRLSIL.

V gene TRBV6-2 or TRBV6-3 combines with J gene TRBJ2-1, with 10 nucleotides matching TRBD2. Germline V gene data show CDR1 as MNHEY and CDR2 as SVGEGT. The CDR3 sequence is 17 residues long. V was clipped by 2 bases and J by 1 base; unmatched bases: 5. CDR3 region: CASSYRKREGSYNEQFF. DNA for the CDR3: TGTGCCAGCAGTTACCGGAAGCGGGAGGGGTCCTACAATGAGCAGTTCTTC.

The V call is TRBV6-1, the J call TRBJ1-1, with D unresolved. Trimming removed 1 base at V and 0 bases at J, with 3 bases between. This CDR3 contains 13 residues. Germline CDR1 MNHNS, CDR2 SASEGT. The CDR3 DNA is TGTGCCAGCAGTGAAGGGCTGAACACTGAAGCTTTCTTT. Residues: CASSEGLNTEAFF.

The V and J genes are TRBV27 and TRBJ2-5, with 15 bases that match TRBD2. This CDR3 region has 19 residues. J lost 1 base, V lost 5 bases, and 11 bases had no gene match. Per germline, CDR1 MNHEY and CDR2 SMNVEV (reference sequence). The CDR3 is CASSPKGTSGGPTQETQYF. In DNA form, the CDR3 reads TGTGCCAGCAGTCCCAAAGGGACTAGCGGGGGGCCGACCCAAGAGACCCAGTACTTC.

This clone has a handful of counts. DNA for the CDR3: TGTGCCAGCAGCAAAGTGCAGGTTCGCTATGGCTACACCTTC. It translates to CASSKVQVRYGYTF. J is TRBJ1-2 and V is TRBV21-1; TRBD1 was called by the table and not checked on the DNA. TRBV21-1 is described as a pseudogene. This CDR3 spans 14 amino acids.

This clone has a single count. The rearrangement uses TRBV2 and TRBJ2-3; 7 positions match TRBD2. Looked up from germline, CDR1 is SNHLY and CDR2 is FYNNEI. The CDR3 totals 13 residues. Trimming took 6 bases from V and 1 from J; bases not matched to a gene: 1. CDR3 loop: CASRGGGTDTQYF. The CDR3 nucleotides read TGTGCCAGCAGGGGAGGGGGCACAGATACGCAGTATTTT.

The chain recombines TRBV10-3 with TRBJ2-1, with 8 bases identical to TRBD2. This CDR3 is 15 amino acids long. The germline V gene encodes CDR1 ENHRY and CDR2 SYGVKD. V shed 6 bases, J shed 5 bases, and the junction held 9 bases outside the gene matches. CDR3 coding DNA: TGTGCCATCAGCTTCCCGCGGCGGGGGGACAATGAGCAGTTCTTC. Translated: CAISFPRRGDNEQFF.

This chain uses TRBV29-1 with TRBJ2-5; D is perhaps TRBD1 (6 bases). Germline loops: CDR1 SQVTM, CDR2 ANQGSEA. CDR3 size: 15 residues. V lost 6 bases and J lost 2, with 19 bases in between. CDR3 region: CSVQATRTDQETQYF. The CDR3 DNA reads as TGCAGCGTGCAAGCTACTAGGACAGATCAAGAGACCCAGTACTTC.

CDR3 DNA: TGTGCCACCAGCCTTTGGGACAGGGACTATGGCTACACCTTC. This codes for CATSLWDRDYGYTF. The chain recombines TRBV24-1 with TRBJ1-2; TRBD1 matches 9 bases. The CDR3 loop spans 14 amino acids. V trimming: 7 bases; J trimming: 3 bases; junction bases outside the gene matches: 5. Germline V gene data show CDR1 as KGHDR and CDR2 as SFDVKD.

V gene TRBV18 combines with J gene TRBJ2-1; D may be TRBD2 (6 bases). Germline V gene sequence: CDR1 KGHSH, CDR2 LQKENI. This CDR3 is 13 amino acids long. V lost 3 bases to trimming and J lost 9 bases, with 12 bases between them. CDR3 coding DNA: TGTGCCAGCTCACCCGGGCGGGACGGTGAGCAGTTCTTC. This sequence encodes CASSPGRDGEQFF.

This clone came up a few times. The chain carries TRBV9 and TRBJ1-2; 7 bases line up with TRBD1. The germline V gene has CDR1 SGDLS and CDR2 YYNGEE. This CDR3 comprises 13 residues. J lost 2 bases, V lost 2 bases, and 0 bases had no gene match. In DNA form, the CDR3 reads TGTGCCAGCAGCGTGGACAGGAACTATGGCTACACCTTC. It encodes CASSVDRNYGYTF.